This T cell receptor (beta chain) was sequenced for a study of tumor-infiltrating lymphocytes in primary liver carcinoma. For each extraction, RNA and DNA were obtained together from 20-30 mg of unsorted bulk tissue. As for this clonotype: One end of the junction does not line up with germline, which may come from a read error.

This CDR3 has 18 residues. Germline V lookup: CDR1 SGHAT, CDR2 FQNNGV. A primer matching the constant region was used to make TCR beta cDNA from approximately 0.45 ug of total RNA. ARM-PCR was slightly modified, and three nested multiplex PCR rounds with it gave rise to the TCR beta libraries. For around 9 cycles apiece, the opening two PCR rounds ran with TRBV1-TRBV30 forward primers and a C-beta reverse primer. TCRdb processed the multiplex PCR reads anew with MiXCR; each CDR3 protein has one entry. The table lists 90,000 to 100,000 distinct CDR3 sequences, over 55% of them singletons. This sequence was found in a woman aged 55-69 years with primary liver carcinoma and hepatitis B virus infection. The sample consisted of liver tumor tissue from sampling region 5. Subset noted: tumor region T5, tumor centre. The V call is TRBV11-2, the J call TRBJ2-3; 9 nucleotides agree with TRBD2. The CDR3 protein is CASTTGISGRGSTNTQYF. The CDR3 DNA reads TGTGCCAGCACCACGGGGATTAGCGGGAGAGGGAGCACAAATACGCAGTATTTT.